The entry below describes one TCR beta chain. It has no known antigen specificity. Per-nucleotide qualities are absent, and no much larger clonotype sits a single base away. Patients were selected for having adequate residual fresh-frozen tumor tissue and more than two years of available survival data. An isocitrate dehydrogenase mutation was not carried by any of the glioblastoma patients, although molecular status was otherwise variable. PBMC collection took place before vaccination, two weeks after the third vaccination, and at tumor progression if progression occurred. The Qiagen DNeasy Blood extraction Kit was used for extraction of genomic DNA. The sample belongs to a study of glioma-infiltrating T cells after dendritic cell vaccination (dated by TCRdb to 2016 to 2017). Regarding the research as a whole: Of the approximately 15 glioblastoma patients in the cohort, all drawn from Phase I and II dendritic cell vaccination trials, 9 were newly diagnosed and 6 had recurrent disease. Between 2003 and 2012, patients were given autologous tumor lysate-pulsed dendritic cell vaccination. The vaccine consisted of monocyte-derived dendritic cells cultured less than 9 days with IL-4 and GM-CSF, then pulsed overnight with autologous tumor lysate. Three intradermal dendritic cell vaccine injections were administered to patients at biweekly intervals in the arm below the axilla. In glioblastoma patients vaccinated with dendritic cells, deep sequencing of TCR beta CDR3 regions served to measure the amount of tumor-infiltrating lymphocytes and to compare repertoires between tumor and blood. Survival after dendritic cell vaccination was correlated with TCR sequencing metrics, including TIL content and tumor-blood repertoire overlap.

Based on the germline V gene, the CDR1 and CDR2 sequences are SGHRS and YFSETQ. The CDR3 spans 15 residues, from the cysteine through the phenylalanine. The read is trimmed to its CDR3 DNA, 45 bases read in frame from base 1. Trimming removed 4 bases from V and 10 bases from J, leaving 21 bases between the germline ends. Using the immunoSEQ assay, TCRB CDR3 regions were amplified from roughly 1.8 micrograms of genomic DNA, or from all available DNA when less than that was on hand. The multiplex PCR relied on 60 forward primers for TCR V beta segments and 13 reverse primers for J beta segments. To estimate the number of reads per starting template, synthetic control templates were added to each sample at limiting dilution. Sequencing produced 87 bp reads on the Illumina HiSeq System. In the original analysis: PCR and sequencing errors were removed by a nearest neighbor algorithm that merged closely related sequences. TCR overlap was measured as the percentage of unique tumor TCR beta sequences also present in the same patient's peripheral blood. The clones in this table, taken by TCRdb from immuneACCESS, are in-frame only. Not every clone is retained; where verified, under half of the shortfall comes from an unresolved V gene, and the cause of the rest is unknown. V and J calls plus clone size are reproduced from that table; the DNA served to infer D and trimming. The sample contains approximately 100,000 clones, about 79% of them found a single time. Around 5.4% of the sample is in the top ten clones.

The research as a whole found: After dendritic cell vaccination, a higher estimated pretreatment TIL content predicted longer time to progression and longer overall survival. The cohort was small and heterogeneous, with few patients having full blood and tumor sets and even fewer initial-recurrent tumor pairs. TCR clonality showed no direct relationship with survival, which suggests that a diverse polyclonal response may be important. The three-group TCR overlap response model was characterized as speculative, and prospective validation of the model was stated to be required.

The sequence is built from TRBV5-1 and TRBJ2-1, and possibly TRBD2, on 6 matching bases. The sample in question was blood, obtained before dendritic cell vaccination. The sequence derives from a human donor with glioblastoma. The DNA sequence follows: TGCGCCAGCAGCCTATTGGGGGGTCAGGCTAGCGAGCAGTTCTTC. It codes for CASSLLGGQASEQFF.